The clone carrying this T cell receptor (beta chain) appeared many times. The CDR3 has 15 amino acids. With 2 bases removed from V and 5 bases from J, the gap between germline ends came to 13 bases. Germline V lookup: CDR1 MDHEN, CDR2 SYDVKM. The sample belongs to a study of Graves' ophthalmopathy and Graves' hyperthyroidism. Overall study: The authors collected peripheral blood at initial diagnosis, before any treatment.

Beta-chain TCR CDR3 regions were amplified from RNA transcripts. HTBI primers primed a first-round RT-PCR, and a second-round multiplex PCR followed. TCRdb ran MiXCR on the multiplex PCR reads and lists one entry per CDR3 protein. The sample includes a few hundred thousand distinct CDR3 sequences, roughly 17% of them seen just once. The sample taken for sequencing was peripheral blood. The chain couples TRBV28 to TRBJ1-3; a weak D match, TRBD1 (6 bases). The receptor comes from an adult woman with stable Graves' hyperthyroidism. This CDR3 reads CASSLGPRGRNTIYF. In nucleotides, the CDR3 is TGTGCCAGCAGTTTAGGGCCCCGGGGGCGAAACACCATATATTTT.